The text below deals with one T cell receptor (beta chain). The data are from a study of blood T cell repertoires in COVID-19. Study summary: COVID-19 samples, acute and convalescent, were from the United States, Italy and Spain. From T cells, B-cell-depleted T cells, or PBMCs came the material, which was cDNA or gDNA.

Authors' analysis steps: Reference gene primer amplification in the assay estimated nucleated cell counts. TCRdb's copy holds only in-frame clones and misses some; the assay was immunoSEQ multiplex PCR. V and J calls and clone size are as listed in that table; D and trimming were resolved from the DNA. The table records approximately 41,000 clones, 75% to 90% of them present only once. V shed 1 base, J shed 8 bases, and the junction held 10 bases outside the gene matches. The CDR3 extends over 17 amino acids. Per the germline V gene, CDR1 is LGHNA and CDR2 is YSLEER. The J gene is TRBJ2-1, the V gene TRBV4-3; 11 nucleotides align to TRBD1. The sample consisted of peripheral blood. The origin of this receptor is a woman aged 40 to 50 with acute or convalescent COVID-19. The CDR3 region has the DNA TGCGCCAGCAGCCAAGGCCTCCCGGGACAGGGGGATCATGAGCAGTTCTTC. It encodes CASSQGLPGQGDHEQFF.